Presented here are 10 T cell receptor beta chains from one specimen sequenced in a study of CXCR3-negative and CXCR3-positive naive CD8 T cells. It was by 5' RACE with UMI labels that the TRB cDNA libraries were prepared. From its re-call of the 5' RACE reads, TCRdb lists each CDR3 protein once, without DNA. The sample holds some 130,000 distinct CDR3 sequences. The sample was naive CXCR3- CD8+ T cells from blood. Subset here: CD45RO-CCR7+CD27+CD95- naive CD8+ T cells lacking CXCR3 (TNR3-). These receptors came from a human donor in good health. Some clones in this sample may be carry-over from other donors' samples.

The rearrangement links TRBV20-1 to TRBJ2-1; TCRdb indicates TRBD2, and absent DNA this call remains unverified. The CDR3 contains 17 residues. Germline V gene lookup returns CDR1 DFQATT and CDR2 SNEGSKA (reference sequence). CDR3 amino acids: CSARDLGTSGSYNEQFF.

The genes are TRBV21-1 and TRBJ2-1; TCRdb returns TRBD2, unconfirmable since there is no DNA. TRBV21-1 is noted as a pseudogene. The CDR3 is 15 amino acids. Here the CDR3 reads CASSNGLAGYNEQFF.

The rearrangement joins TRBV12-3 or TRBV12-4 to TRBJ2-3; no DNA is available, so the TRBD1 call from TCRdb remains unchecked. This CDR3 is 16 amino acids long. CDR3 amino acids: CASAGGVTPLEDTQYF.

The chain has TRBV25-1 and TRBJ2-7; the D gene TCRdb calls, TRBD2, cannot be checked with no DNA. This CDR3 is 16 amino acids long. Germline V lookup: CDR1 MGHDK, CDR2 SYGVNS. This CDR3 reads CASSESPSGELYEQYF.

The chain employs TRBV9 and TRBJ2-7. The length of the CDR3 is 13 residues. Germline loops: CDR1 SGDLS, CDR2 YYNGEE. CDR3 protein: CASSPGRAYEQYF.

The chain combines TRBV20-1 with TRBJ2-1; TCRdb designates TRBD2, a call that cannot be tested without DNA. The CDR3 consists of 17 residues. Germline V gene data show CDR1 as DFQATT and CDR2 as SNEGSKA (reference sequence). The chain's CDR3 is CSARGEREGHSYNEQFF.

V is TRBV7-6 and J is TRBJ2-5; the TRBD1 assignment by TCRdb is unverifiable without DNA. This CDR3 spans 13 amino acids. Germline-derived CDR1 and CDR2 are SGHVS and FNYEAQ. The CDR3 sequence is CASSPGQGRTQYF.

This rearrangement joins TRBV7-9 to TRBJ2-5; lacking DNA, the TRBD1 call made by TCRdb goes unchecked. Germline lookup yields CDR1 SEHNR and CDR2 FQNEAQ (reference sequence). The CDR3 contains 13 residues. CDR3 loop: CASSPGFRETQYF.

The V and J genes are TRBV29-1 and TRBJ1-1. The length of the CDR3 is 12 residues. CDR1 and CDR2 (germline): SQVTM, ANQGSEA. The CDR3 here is CSGADMNTEAFF.

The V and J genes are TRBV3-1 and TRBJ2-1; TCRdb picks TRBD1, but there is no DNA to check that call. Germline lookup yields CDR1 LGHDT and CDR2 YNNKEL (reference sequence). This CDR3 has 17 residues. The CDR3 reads CASSRSFPGGEYNEQFF.